This T cell receptor beta chain was recorded in a study of CD8 T cells in Susac syndrome. Germline V CDR1 and CDR2: MNHEY, SVGEGT. Trimming took 2 bases from V and 4 from J; bases not matched to a gene: 3. The CDR3 totals 14 residues. This clonotype was observed a single time. An input of about 0.45 to 1 ug of RNA was subjected to reverse transcription using random hexamers. TCRdb reprocessed the immunoSEQ multiplex PCR reads with MiXCR, giving one entry per CDR3 protein. This table has about 300,000 distinct CDR3 sequences, about 90% appearing once. Bulk CD8+ and CD4+ cells came from magnetic negative isolation; CD8+ TEMRA by FACS.

Sequenced: CD4+ T cells from PBMCs. The chain employs TRBV6-2 or TRBV6-3 and TRBJ2-3; 7 nucleotides line up with TRBD2. This TCR was sampled from a human donor with multiple sclerosis. Here the CDR3 DNA reads TGTGCCAGCAGTTACCTGGGGAGGGCAGATACGCAGTATTTT. It specifies CASSYLGRADTQYF.